This T cell receptor beta chain derives from a study of naive CD8 T cells in extremely preterm neonates. This CDR3 is built from 13 residues. The ends were cut back, 4 bases at V and 0 bases at J, with 7 bases in the middle. Germline V lookup: CDR1 MDHEN, CDR2 SYDVKM. Worth noting for this clone: Its antigen is as yet unknown. Being one base from a much bigger clone, this may be a read error.

Repertoires were generated with immunoSEQ multiplex PCR, while TCRdb's copy carries only in-frame clones and drops some. The sample shows around 25,000 clones, more than 70% of them seen only once. Study-wide results and caveats: Compared with older groups, preterm CDR3s were shorter, with fewer N additions and less trimming.

Extremely preterm deliveries at about 23-27 weeks of gestation provided the preterm samples. Pregnancies with fetal demise, active maternal HSV infection or known maternal HIV were excluded. Sorted cells: live naive CD8+ T cells, CD45RA+CCR7+, Annexin V-negative. The gene calls are TRBV28 and TRBJ2-7; D is perhaps TRBD1 (6 bases). The TCR sequence derives from a boy who was born preterm. Sequencing was done on a sample of naive CD8+ T cells from cord blood. The CDR3, as DNA: TGTGCCAGCAGTTGGGACAACTCCTACGAGCAGTACTTC. Protein product: CASSWDNSYEQYF.